This record concerns one T cell receptor (beta chain) sequence. Its antigen is currently unknown. This record comes from a study of cytomegalovirus exposure and HLA in healthy donors. Study conclusions and caveats: A later analysis showed TCR association rates differing by HLA locus, peaking at DRB1 and lowest at HLA-C. A list of around 160 TCR beta chains associated with cytomegalovirus was given. An analysis was carried out at a later point. It showed that HLA-associated TCR beta chains were more clonally expanded than equally common non-associated chains. Across donors, sequencing depth was assumed by presence/absence analyses to be roughly uniform.

The CDR3 extends over 15 amino acids. Germline loops: CDR1 LNHNV, CDR2 YYDKDF (reference sequence). V lost 0 bases and J lost 8; bases outside the gene matches: 6. The PCR made use of 60 Vbeta and 13 Jbeta primers. Assay: immunoSEQ multiplex PCR; the TCRdb copy retains only in-frame clones and omits some. Listed are some 72,000 clones; approximately 0.81% falls within the top ten. Sequences were obtained from PBMCs. V gene TRBV15 combines with J gene TRBJ2-2; 7 positions match TRBD2. This clonotype originated in a boy younger than 18 in good health and CMV-seronegative. The CDR3 DNA is TGTGCCACCAGCAGAGATGGCGGGACTACTGGGGAGCTGTTTTTT. Translation: CATSRDGGTTGELFF.